These 17 T cell receptor beta chains were all obtained from the same sample, sequenced in a study of cytomegalovirus exposure and HLA in healthy donors. Use of 60 Vbeta and 13 Jbeta primers characterized the PCR. Using immunoSEQ multiplex PCR, the repertoire was profiled, and TCRdb retains in-frame clones only, with some absent. The sample contains 100,000 or so clones, roughly 70% of which appear only once. The sequenced sample was PBMCs. The receptors here all came from a man between 50 and 59 years old in good health and CMV-seronegative.

The V gene is TRBV5-5, the J gene TRBJ2-5; TRBD1 matches at 8 bases. This CDR3 spans 17 amino acids. The V gene end was trimmed by 1 base and the J gene end by 2 bases; junction bases not matched to a gene: 10. Germline V lookup: CDR1 SGHKS, CDR2 YYEKEE (reference sequence). CDR3 sequence: CASSLRQGAWEQETQYF. In DNA form, the CDR3 reads TGTGCCAGCAGCTTGAGGCAGGGGGCATGGGAGCAAGAGACCCAGTACTTC.

The gene calls are TRBV2 and TRBJ2-3; perhaps TRBD1 as D (5 bases). Germline values: CDR1 SNHLY, CDR2 FYNNEI. CDR3 length: 18 amino acids. Trimming took off 6 bases at V and 0 bases at J, with 22 bases between the two ends. In DNA, the CDR3 is TGTGCCAGCAGATTTCCGAAATTTGGGGCGTCTAGCACAGATACGCAGTATTTT. The encoded protein is CASRFPKFGASSTDTQYF.

This clone was seen more than once but under ten times. V is TRBV18 and J is TRBJ1-1; D may be TRBD1 (5 bases). The CDR3 has 14 residues. V lost 3 bases and J lost 0, with 8 bases in between. CDR1 and CDR2 (germline): KGHSH, LQKENI. CDR3 DNA sequence: TGTGCCAGCTCACCTGACAGCATGAACACTGAAGCTTTCTTT. This sequence encodes CASSPDSMNTEAFF.

This clone was observed a handful of times. The rearrangement uses TRBV28 and TRBJ1-1; 8 positions agree with TRBD1. Trimming removed 7 bases from V and 7 bases from J; junction bases left unmatched: 11. The CDR3 sequence is 14 residues long. The germline gives CDR1 MDHEN, CDR2 SYDVKM. The CDR3 coding sequence is TGTGCCAGCACAATTTTCAGGGGGCTTGGTGAAGCTTTCTTT. It codes for CASTIFRGLGEAFF.

The chain recombines TRBV19 with TRBJ2-2, with 9 nucleotides matching TRBD2. Germline values: CDR1 LNHDA, CDR2 SQIVND (reference sequence). V lost 9 bases and J lost 5; bases outside the gene matches: 10. The CDR3 length is 15 residues. The CDR3: CASEAGGGVTGELFF. In DNA form, the CDR3 reads TGTGCCAGCGAAGCGGGAGGAGGTGTGACCGGGGAGCTGTTTTTT.

V and J are TRBV6-1 and TRBJ2-2; D is perhaps TRBD2 (6 bases). The CDR3 is made up of 15 amino acids. Germline V gene sequence: CDR1 MNHNS, CDR2 SASEGT. V lost 1 base and J lost 6, with 12 bases in between. Here the CDR3 reads CASSEEDGGAGELFF. The CDR3 nucleotides read TGTGCCAGCAGTGAAGAAGACGGGGGAGCCGGGGAGCTGTTTTTT.

The chain recombines TRBV4-2 with TRBJ1-1, with 8 bases that match TRBD1. Trimming at V came to 4 bases and at J to 5 bases, leaving 9 bases not matched to a gene. The CDR3 has 15 amino acids. Germline values: CDR1 LGHNA, CDR2 YNFKEQ. The CDR3 coding sequence is TGTGCCAGCAGCCCCGGACAGGGTGGGAGTACTGAAGCTTTCTTT. Its translation is CASSPGQGGSTEAFF.

In DNA form, the CDR3 reads TGTGCCAGCTCCCCGCGGACAGGGCGGTTGGAGCAGTACTTC. It specifies CASSPRTGRLEQYF. The gene calls are TRBV6-6 and TRBJ2-7, with TRBD1 matching over 8 bases. The CDR3 consists of 14 residues. The V and J ends lost 8 bases and 7 bases, in that order; junction bases with no gene match: 13. Germline CDR1 reads MNHNY; CDR2 reads SVGAGI (reference sequence).

This clone showed up just a few times. V gene TRBV30 combines with J gene TRBJ2-7; 7 bases fit TRBD1. Germline assignment: CDR1 GTSNPN and CDR2 SVGIG (reference sequence). V lost 3 bases, J lost 6 bases, and 5 bases stayed unmatched. The CDR3 sequence is 12 residues long. The CDR3: CAWRQGYGEQYF. The CDR3 bases are TGTGCCTGGAGACAGGGGTACGGCGAGCAGTACTTC. The full variable domain, rest sourced from reference TRBV30 and TRBJ2-7, is SQTIHQWPATLVQPVGSPLSLECTVEGTSNPNLYWYRQAAGRGLQLLFYSVGIGQISSEVPQNLSASRPQDRQFILSSKKLLLSDSGFYLCAWRQGYGEQYFGPGTRLTVT.

This chain uses TRBV19 with TRBJ1-1, with 8 bases aligning to TRBD1. CDR1 is LNHDA, CDR2 SQIVND, per germline (reference sequence). The CDR3 is made up of 15 amino acids. V gave up 3 bases and J gave up 2 bases; unmatched junction bases: 5. CDR3 residues: CASSIPGGKNTEAFF. The CDR3 bases are TGTGCCAGTAGTATCCCAGGGGGCAAAAACACTGAAGCTTTCTTT.

This clone showed up just a few times. This chain connects TRBV7-2 to TRBJ1-1, with 7 nucleotides matching TRBD1. The CDR3 sequence is 13 residues long. From germline, CDR1 is SGHTA and CDR2 FQGNSA. The V and J ends lost 2 bases and 4 bases, in that order; junction bases with no gene match: 1. CDR3 protein: CASSLPGGTEAFF. For the CDR3, the DNA is TGTGCCAGCAGCTTACCAGGGGGCACTGAAGCTTTCTTT.

This clone has only one observation. Other DNA sequences of this sample code for an identical CDR3. The rearrangement uses TRBV5-4 and TRBJ1-2; 8 bases are a match to TRBD1. The CDR3 runs to 14 residues. Germline values: CDR1 SGHNT, CDR2 YYREEE (reference sequence). With 5 bases clipped from V and 2 bases from J, the junction kept 5 bases outside the gene matches. The CDR3 sequence: CASSQGALNYGYTF. The CDR3 DNA reads as TGTGCCAGCAGTCAGGGGGCCTTGAACTATGGCTACACCTTC.

In this sample, this clone turned up once. This sequence joins TRBV28 and TRBJ2-7; D perhaps matches TRBD1 (5 bases). CDR1 MDHEN and CDR2 SYDVKM come from the germline V gene. V was cut by 5 bases and J by 3 bases, with 8 bases left in between. The CDR3 runs 12 residues. The CDR3 region has the DNA TGTGCCAGCAGTCCGGACAACTACGAGCAGTACTTC. This gives the protein CASSPDNYEQYF.

Only a few counts were recorded for this clone. The chain combines TRBV6-5 with TRBJ2-7; a possible D gene is TRBD2 (5 bases). Germline V gene lookup returns CDR1 MNHEY and CDR2 SVGAGI. Trimming took off 2 bases at V and 1 base at J, with 15 bases between the two ends. CDR3 length: 16 residues. As DNA, the CDR3 is TGTGCCAGCAGTTACGGTTGGTCTAGCCAGTCCTACGAGCAGTACTTC. Residues: CASSYGWSSQSYEQYF.

This clone has only a few counts. The V call is TRBV30, the J call TRBJ2-2; D remains ambiguous. Trimming took 1 base from V and 0 from J, leaving 6 bases between them. The CDR3 is made up of 14 amino acids. In germline, CDR1 is GTSNPN, CDR2 SVGIG (reference sequence). This CDR3 is CAWSAHTNTGELFF. CDR3 coding DNA: TGTGCCTGGAGTGCCCACACGAACACCGGGGAGCTGTTTTTT. The complete variable domain, with remaining parts taken from reference TRBV30 and TRBJ2-2, reads SQTIHQWPATLVQPVGSPLSLECTVEGTSNPNLYWYRQAAGRGLQLLFYSVGIGQISSEVPQNLSASRPQDRQFILSSKKLLLSDSGFYLCAWSAHTNTGELFFGEGSRLTVL.

This clone showed up just a few times. The V and J genes are TRBV29-1 and TRBJ2-1, with D possibly being TRBD1 (5 bases). The CDR3 consists of 12 residues. Germline values: CDR1 SQVTM, CDR2 ANQGSEA. The V and J ends lost 7 bases and 6 bases respectively, with 13 bases between them. The CDR3 DNA reads TGCAGCGGTGACAGAAACCGCAATGAGCAGTTCTTC. This gives the protein CSGDRNRNEQFF.

The J gene is TRBJ2-5, the V gene TRBV7-2; no firm D call. The length of the CDR3 is 13 residues. The germline V and J ends were trimmed by 5 bases and 5 bases, with 12 bases remaining between them. Germline lookup yields CDR1 SGHTA and CDR2 FQGNSA. The CDR3 DNA reads TGTGCCAGCAGCCCTGACTCAGAGGAGACCCAGTACTTC. Translating it yields CASSPDSEETQYF.